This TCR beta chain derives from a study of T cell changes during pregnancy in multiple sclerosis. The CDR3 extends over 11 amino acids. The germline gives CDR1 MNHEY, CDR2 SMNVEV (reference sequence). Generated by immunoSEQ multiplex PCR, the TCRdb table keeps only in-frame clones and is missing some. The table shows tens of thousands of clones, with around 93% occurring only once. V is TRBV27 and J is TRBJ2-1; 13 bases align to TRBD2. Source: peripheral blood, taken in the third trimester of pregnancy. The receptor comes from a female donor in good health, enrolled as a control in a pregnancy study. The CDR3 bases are TGTGCTGCCGGACTAGCGGGAGCGCAGTTCTTC. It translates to CAAGLAGAQFF.